This T cell receptor beta chain is drawn from a study of T cell responses to AZD1222 COVID-19 vaccine. Looking at the study overall: Second-dose timings of about 4 or about 12 weeks were pooled. General study points: White British people made up most donors, females outnumbered males, and clonal diversity was possibly underestimated. Sampled repertoires all dated from after the peak T cell response. Breadth and depth of Spike-specific TCRs rose after two AZD1222 doses.

Notes on this clone: Its cognate antigen is unknown.

Sequencing was performed with immunoSEQ multiplex PCR; in TCRdb, only in-frame clones are kept and a portion is missing. The table lists over 150,000 clones, around 90% of them singletons. There are 14 residues in the CDR3. The V and J ends lost 6 bases and 2 bases respectively, with 13 bases between them. The germline gives CDR1 MNHEY, CDR2 SVGAGI. The input for sequencing was peripheral blood, taken on day 0 of AZD1222 vaccination. This receptor was taken from an adult in good health. The V call is TRBV6-5, the J call TRBJ1-1; D unclear. The CDR3 is CASRTAGKNTEAFF. The CDR3 nucleotides read TGTGCCAGCAGGACGGCCGGGAAAAACACTGAAGCTTTCTTT.